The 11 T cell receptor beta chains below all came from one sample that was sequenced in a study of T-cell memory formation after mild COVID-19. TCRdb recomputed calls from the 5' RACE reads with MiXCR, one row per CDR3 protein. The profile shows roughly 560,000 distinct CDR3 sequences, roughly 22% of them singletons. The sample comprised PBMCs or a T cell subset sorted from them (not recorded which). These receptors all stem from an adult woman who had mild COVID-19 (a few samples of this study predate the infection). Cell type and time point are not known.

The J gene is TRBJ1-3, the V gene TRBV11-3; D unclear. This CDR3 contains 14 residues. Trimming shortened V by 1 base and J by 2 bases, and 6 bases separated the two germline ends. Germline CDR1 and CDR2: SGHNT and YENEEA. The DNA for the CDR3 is TGTGCCAGCAGCTTAGGCGGGCCTGGAAACACCATATATTTT. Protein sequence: CASSLGGPGNTIYF.

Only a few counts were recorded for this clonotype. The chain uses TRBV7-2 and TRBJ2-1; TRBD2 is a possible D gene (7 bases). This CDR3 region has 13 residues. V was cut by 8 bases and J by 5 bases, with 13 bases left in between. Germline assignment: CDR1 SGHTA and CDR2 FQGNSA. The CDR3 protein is CASGDGGHNEQFF. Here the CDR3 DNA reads TGTGCCAGCGGGGACGGGGGGCACAATGAGCAGTTCTTC.

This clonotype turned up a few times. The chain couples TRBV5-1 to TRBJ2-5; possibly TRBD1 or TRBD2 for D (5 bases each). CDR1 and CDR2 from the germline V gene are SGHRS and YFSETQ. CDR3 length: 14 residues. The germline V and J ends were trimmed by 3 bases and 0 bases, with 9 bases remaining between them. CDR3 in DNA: TGCGCCAGCAGCTGGGACGGTGACCAAGAGACCCAGTACTTC. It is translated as CASSWDGDQETQYF.

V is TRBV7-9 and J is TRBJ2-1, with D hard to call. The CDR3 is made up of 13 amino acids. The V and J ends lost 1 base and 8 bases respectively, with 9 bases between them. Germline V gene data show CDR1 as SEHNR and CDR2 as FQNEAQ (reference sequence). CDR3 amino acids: CASSLDPLDEQFF. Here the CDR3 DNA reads TGTGCCAGCAGCTTAGATCCCCTGGATGAGCAGTTCTTC.

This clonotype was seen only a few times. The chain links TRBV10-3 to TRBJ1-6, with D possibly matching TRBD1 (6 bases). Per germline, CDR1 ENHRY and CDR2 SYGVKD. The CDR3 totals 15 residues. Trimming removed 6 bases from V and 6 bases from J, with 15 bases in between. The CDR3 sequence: CAIRGILGANSPLHF. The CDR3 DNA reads TGTGCCATCAGGGGGATTCTGGGGGCTAATTCACCCCTCCACTTT.

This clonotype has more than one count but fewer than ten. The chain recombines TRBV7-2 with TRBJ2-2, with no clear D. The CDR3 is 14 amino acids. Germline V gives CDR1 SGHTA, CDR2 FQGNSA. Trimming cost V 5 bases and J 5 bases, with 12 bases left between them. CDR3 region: CASSAYYNTGELFF. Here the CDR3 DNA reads TGTGCCAGCAGCGCCTACTATAATACCGGGGAGCTGTTTTTT. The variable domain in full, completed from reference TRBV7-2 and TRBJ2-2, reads GAGVSQSPSNKVTEKGKDVELRCDPISGHTALYWYRQSLGQGLEFLIYFQGNSAPDKSGLPSDRFSAERTGGSVSTLTIQRTQQEDSAVYLCASSAYYNTGELFFGEGSRLTVL.

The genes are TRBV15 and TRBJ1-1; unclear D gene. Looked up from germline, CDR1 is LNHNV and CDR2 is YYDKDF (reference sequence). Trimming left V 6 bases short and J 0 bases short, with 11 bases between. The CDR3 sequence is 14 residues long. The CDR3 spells CATRLRTMNTEAFF. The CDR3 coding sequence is TGTGCCACCAGGCTGAGGACCATGAACACTGAAGCTTTCTTT.

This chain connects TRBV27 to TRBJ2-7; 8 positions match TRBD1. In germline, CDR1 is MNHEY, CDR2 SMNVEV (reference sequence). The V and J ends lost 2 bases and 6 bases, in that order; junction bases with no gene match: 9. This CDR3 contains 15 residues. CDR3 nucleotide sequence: TGTGCCAGCAGTTTAAAGCTAGGGACAGGAGGCGAGCAGTACTTC. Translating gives CASSLKLGTGGEQYF.

The CDR3 here is CASSIDRPSEQYF. CDR3 coding DNA: TGTGCCAGCAGCATTGACCGGCCCTCCGAGCAGTACTTC. The rearrangement links TRBV7-6 to TRBJ2-7; no clear D. V was clipped by 5 bases and J by 6 bases, with 14 bases between them. This CDR3 has 13 amino acids. CDR1 and CDR2 (germline): SGHVS, FNYEAQ.

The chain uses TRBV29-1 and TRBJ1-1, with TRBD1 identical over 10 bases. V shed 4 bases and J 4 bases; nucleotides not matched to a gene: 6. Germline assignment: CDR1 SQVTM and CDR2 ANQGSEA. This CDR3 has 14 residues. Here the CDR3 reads CSVGQGQGPTEAFF. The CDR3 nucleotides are TGCAGCGTTGGCCAGGGACAGGGGCCCACTGAAGCTTTCTTT. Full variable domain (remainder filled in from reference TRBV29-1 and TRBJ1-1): SAVISQKPSRDICQRGTSLTIQCQVDSQVTMMFWYRQQPGQSLTLIATANQGSEATYESGFVIDKFPISRPNLTFSTLTVSNMSPEDSSIYLCSVGQGQGPTEAFFGQGTRLTVV.

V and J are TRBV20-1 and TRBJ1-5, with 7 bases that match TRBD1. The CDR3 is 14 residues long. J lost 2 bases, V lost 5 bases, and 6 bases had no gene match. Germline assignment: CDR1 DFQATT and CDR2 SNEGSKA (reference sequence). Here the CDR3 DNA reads TGCAGTGCTCACAGGGGAGATGGCAATCAGCCCCAGCATTTT. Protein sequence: CSAHRGDGNQPQHF.